What follows are 17 T cell receptor beta chains derived from one specimen sequenced in a study of T cell changes during pregnancy in multiple sclerosis. Measured with immunoSEQ multiplex PCR; TCRdb has only the in-frame clones, and not every one. The sample yields around 56,000 clones, 75% to 90% seen once. The sample consisted of peripheral blood, taken after pregnancy. Receptors originate from a female donor with multiple sclerosis, enrolled in a pregnancy study.

The chain recombines TRBV6-1 with TRBJ1-2; no clear D. V dropped 6 bases and J dropped 10 bases, with 12 bases sitting between them. CDR3 length: 11 residues. The germline V gene has CDR1 MNHNS and CDR2 SASEGT. The CDR3 sequence is CASRRGLDYTF. CDR3 in DNA: TGTGCCAGCAGGCGGGGATTGGACTACACCTTC.

The chain has TRBV6-1 and TRBJ1-4; 7 nucleotides agree with TRBD1. Germline values: CDR1 MNHNS, CDR2 SASEGT. The CDR3 spans 15 residues. V trimming: 7 bases; J trimming: 8 bases; junction bases outside the gene matches: 13. The CDR3 sequence: CASTTTGSSLEKLFF. Written as DNA, the CDR3 is TGTGCCAGCACCACGACAGGGTCATCCCTCGAAAAACTGTTTTTT.

The V gene is TRBV9, the J gene TRBJ1-4; 9 bases line up with TRBD1. The CDR3 consists of 15 residues. Trimming cost V 3 bases and J 7 bases; bases outside gene matches: 7. Looked up from germline, CDR1 is SGDLS and CDR2 is YYNGEE. The CDR3 loop is CASSGRTGEGEKLFF. CDR3 DNA: TGTGCCAGCAGCGGGCGGACAGGGGAGGGTGAAAAACTGTTTTTT.

V and J are TRBV18 and TRBJ1-2; possibly TRBD1 for D (5 bases). Trimming removed 3 bases at V and 7 bases at J, with 18 bases between. This CDR3 is built from 15 residues. Germline V gene lookup returns CDR1 KGHSH and CDR2 LQKENI. CDR3 protein: CASSPDLGVLAGYTF. CDR3 nucleotides: TGTGCCAGCTCACCTGACTTAGGGGTCTTGGCTGGCTACACCTTC.

This chain links TRBV7-9 with TRBJ2-5, with 8 bases aligning to TRBD1. Germline trimming cut 3 bases from V and 5 bases from J; bases unmatched to any gene: 2. The length of the CDR3 is 13 residues. Per the germline V gene, CDR1 is SEHNR and CDR2 is FQNEAQ (reference sequence). The DNA of the CDR3 is TGTGCCAGCAGCTTCCGACAGGGGGAGACCCAGTACTTC. Translating gives CASSFRQGETQYF.

The rearrangement joins TRBV7-2 to TRBJ1-4; 8 nucleotides line up with TRBD1. From germline, CDR1 is SGHTA and CDR2 FQGNSA. Germline trimming cut 4 bases from V and 4 bases from J; bases unmatched to any gene: 5. This CDR3 is 15 amino acids long. The CDR3 nucleotides are TGTGCCAGCAGCTCGCGACAGGGGAGTAATGAAAAACTGTTTTTT. It codes for CASSSRQGSNEKLFF.

This clone showed up just once. The gene calls are TRBV5-8 and TRBJ1-2; 7 nucleotides line up with TRBD1. The J segment lost 3 bases and the V segment lost 2 bases, leaving 13 bases of the junction unmatched. The CDR3 has 17 residues. The germline V gene encodes CDR1 SGHTS and CDR2 YDEGEE. In DNA form, the CDR3 reads TGTGCCAGCAGCTTTCGGTGGGGCGGACAGGCCGACTATGGCTACACCTTC. It specifies CASSFRWGGQADYGYTF.

The chain recombines TRBV27 with TRBJ2-1; 9 positions match TRBD2. The V gene end was trimmed by 3 bases and the J gene end by 4 bases; junction bases not matched to a gene: 7. The CDR3 runs 16 residues. Germline lookup yields CDR1 MNHEY and CDR2 SMNVEV (reference sequence). The CDR3 spells CASSFNERGDYNEQFF. The CDR3 DNA reads TGTGCCAGCAGTTTTAACGAGCGGGGGGATTACAATGAGCAGTTCTTC.

J is TRBJ1-1 and V is TRBV6-5, with TRBD1 identical over 7 bases. After removal of 0 bases from V and 1 base from J, the junction contained 2 bases not matched to a gene. The CDR3 loop spans 15 amino acids. Germline V gives CDR1 MNHEY, CDR2 SVGAGI. The CDR3 sequence is CASSYSRQGNTEAFF. DNA for the CDR3: TGTGCCAGCAGTTACTCTCGACAGGGGAACACTGAAGCTTTCTTT.

The rearrangement joins TRBV27 to TRBJ2-7, with D perhaps matching TRBD2 (5 bases). V was pared by 5 bases and J by 5 bases, with 16 bases between. Per germline, CDR1 MNHEY and CDR2 SMNVEV (reference sequence). CDR3 length: 14 residues. The CDR3 here is CASSRSAGGNEQYF. In nucleotides, the CDR3 is TGTGCCAGCAGTAGAAGCGCAGGAGGCAACGAGCAGTACTTC.

The rearrangement links TRBV6-5 to TRBJ1-1; perhaps TRBD1 as D (5 bases). The CDR3 totals 15 residues. Germline loops: CDR1 MNHEY, CDR2 SVGAGI. V shed 6 bases and J shed 5 bases, with 19 bases lying between them. CDR3 in DNA: TGTGCCAGCAGCCCTGCATGGGGGGGAGGGACTGAAGCTTTCTTT. It yields the protein CASSPAWGGGTEAFF.

The chain carries TRBV4-2 and TRBJ1-2; a possible D gene is TRBD1 (6 bases). The CDR3 length is 15 residues. Trimming stripped 4 bases from V and 3 bases from J, with 15 bases between. Germline V gives CDR1 LGHNA, CDR2 YNFKEQ. The CDR3 nucleotides read TGTGCCAGCAGCCCATCCCAGACAGGTGACTATGGCTACACCTTC. Translation: CASSPSQTGDYGYTF.

The gene calls are TRBV7-3 and TRBJ2-1; D is perhaps TRBD1 (5 bases). The CDR3 covers 13 residues. V was cut by 4 bases and J by 9 bases, with 13 bases left in between. Per germline, CDR1 SGHTA and CDR2 FQGTGA. The CDR3 DNA reads TGTGCCAGCAGCTCCCTGGGGCCAGGTGAGCAGTTCTTC. Its translation: CASSSLGPGEQFF. Together with reference TRBV7-3 and TRBJ2-1, the CDR3 gives the full variable domain: GAGVSQTPSNKVTEKGKYVELRCDPISGHTALYWYRQSLGQGPEFLIYFQGTGAADDSGLPNDRFFAVRPEGSVSTLKIQRTERGDSAVYLCASSSLGPGEQFFGPGTRLTVL.

The CDR3 protein is CASWATGGNQPQHF. The DNA of the CDR3 is TGTGCCAGTTGGGCGACAGGGGGCAATCAGCCCCAGCATTTT. The chain carries TRBV19 and TRBJ1-5; 8 bases are a match to TRBD1. The CDR3 length is 14 residues. V lost 8 bases to trimming and J lost 2 bases; unmatched junction nucleotides: 5. Germline values: CDR1 LNHDA, CDR2 SQIVND (reference sequence).

The CDR3 protein is CAWTSHGGHSPLHF. The CDR3 nucleotides are TGTGCCTGGACTTCCCACGGGGGGCATTCACCCCTCCACTTT. This chain connects TRBV30 to TRBJ1-6; a weak D match, TRBD1 (6 bases). The CDR3 covers 14 residues. V lost 4 bases to trimming and J lost 8 bases, with 15 bases between them. Germline lookup yields CDR1 GTSNPN and CDR2 SVGIG (reference sequence).

The J gene is TRBJ2-5, the V gene TRBV2; D is perhaps TRBD1 (5 bases). CDR1 is SNHLY, CDR2 FYNNEI, per germline. Trimming shortened V by 7 bases and J by 7 bases, and 16 bases separated the two germline ends. There are 13 residues in the CDR3. The CDR3 here is CASTPGPLGTQYF. The CDR3 region has the DNA TGTGCCAGCACCCCAGGGCCCCTGGGGACCCAGTACTTC.

The rearrangement links TRBV18 to TRBJ2-1, with TRBD2 matching 9 bases. Germline V gene lookup returns CDR1 KGHSH and CDR2 LQKENI. The CDR3 totals 17 residues. The trim removed 3 bases at V and 5 bases at J, leaving 11 bases unmatched. CDR3 DNA sequence: TGTGCCAGCTCACCGGATCGGATGGCGGGGGGGGACAATGAGCAGTTCTTC. Translation: CASSPDRMAGGDNEQFF.